The clone carrying this T cell receptor (beta chain) was found once. These data are taken from a study of blood T cell repertoires in COVID-19. Some clones are missing from TCRdb's copy, which holds only in-frame ones; the method was immunoSEQ multiplex PCR. The top ten hold about 30% of the sample, which has 70,000 to 75,000 clones, approximately 83% seen once. V was trimmed by 3 bases and J by 7 bases, leaving 12 bases between them. CDR3 length: 13 residues. The germline V gene has CDR1 KGHSH and CDR2 LQKENI. The V call is TRBV18, the J call TRBJ1-1; D remains ambiguous. The origin of this receptor is a man aged 65-85 years with acute or convalescent COVID-19. The material sequenced was peripheral blood. The CDR3 reads CASSPWGEIEAFF. CDR3 bases: TGTGCCAGCTCACCCTGGGGAGAGATTGAAGCTTTCTTT.